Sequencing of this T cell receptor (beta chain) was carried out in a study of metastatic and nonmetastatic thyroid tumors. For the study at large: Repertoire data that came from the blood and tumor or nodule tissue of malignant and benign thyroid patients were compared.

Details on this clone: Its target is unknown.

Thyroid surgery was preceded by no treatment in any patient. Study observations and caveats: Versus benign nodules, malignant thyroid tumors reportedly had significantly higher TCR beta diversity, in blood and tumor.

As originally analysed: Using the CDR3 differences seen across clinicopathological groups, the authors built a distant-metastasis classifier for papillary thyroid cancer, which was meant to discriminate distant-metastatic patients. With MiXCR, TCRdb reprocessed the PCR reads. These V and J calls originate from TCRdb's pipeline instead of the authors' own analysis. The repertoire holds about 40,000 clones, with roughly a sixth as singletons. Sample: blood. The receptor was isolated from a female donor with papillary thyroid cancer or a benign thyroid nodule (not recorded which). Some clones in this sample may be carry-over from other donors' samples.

The CDR3 sequence is CSASTREDYGYTF. The DNA for the CDR3 is TGCAGTGCTAGTACCAGGGAGGACTATGGCTACACCTTC. The gene calls are TRBV20-1 and TRBJ1-2; a weak D match, TRBD1 (5 bases). This CDR3 has 13 residues. V lost 3 bases and J lost 3, with 11 bases in between. Germline CDR1 is DFQATT and CDR2 is SNEGSKA (reference sequence).